The T cell receptor beta chain under discussion was sequenced for a study of lymphopenia after photon versus proton radiotherapy (dated by TCRdb to between 2019 and 2020). The study in broad terms: Photon and proton radiation therapy were compared by the study for their immunological effects in patients with gastrointestinal tumors who developed high-grade lymphopenia. A cohort of approximately 20 patients with gastrointestinal tumors who received either photon or proton therapy and subsequently developed lymphopenia was included. The study was designed to characterize how the impact on the immune system differs between the two radiation modalities. What the study reported, not specific to this receptor: After the lymphocyte count nadir, repertoires from photon-treated patients showed oligoclonal expansion, particularly of CD8+ Temra cells, and this expansion drove the decline in diversity. During treatment, patients who received photon therapy lost naive T cells and TCR diversity and gained effector/memory populations, whereas patients who received proton therapy remained relatively stable. Across the cohort, an inverse correlation was found between a larger post-nadir drop in TCR diversity and overall survival time among patients who died. The authors looked at the survival association only in patients who died, and they framed better survival with proton therapy as a possibility rather than a demonstrated result.

For this clone: Its specific antigen is unknown. No qualities accompany the bases; no much larger clone lies one base away.

The germline V gene (reference sequence) supplies CDR1 MNHEY and CDR2 SMNVEV. The CDR3, from cysteine to phenylalanine, totals 17 residues. Only the CDR3 region is kept as DNA, spanning 51 bases read in frame from base 1. After removal of 6 bases from V and 7 bases from J, the junction retains 13 bases not matched to a gene. The receptor library was made with the immunoSEQ multiplex PCR assay. T cell repertoires were profiled by deep sequencing of rearranged TCR beta loci, alongside multiparametric flow cytometry. TCRdb re-hosts the immuneACCESS table, in-frame sequences only. Its copies lack some clones; in the studies checked, an unresolved V gene accounts for under half of them, and the cause for the rest is not known. The sample table lists 40,000 to 45,000 clones, approximately 80% of them with a count of one. The ten most abundant clones make up about 24% of the sample.

The TCR originated in a woman in her seventies with pancreatic cancer. Sequenced here: peripheral blood, sampled from a patient treated with proton-based radiotherapy. The V and J segments used are TRBV27 and TRBJ2-1; a stretch of 12 junction bases matches TRBD2. CDR3 sequence: CASSLRGTSGRSNEQFF. The nucleotide sequence is given as TGTGCCAGCAGCTTAAGGGGGACTAGCGGGCGTAGTAATGAGCAGTTCTTC.